The 22 T cell receptor beta chains reported below all come from one sample, sequenced in a study of identical twins. Each CDR3 protein gets one entry after TCRdb re-called the 5' RACE reads with MiXCR. Found here are some 1,700,000 distinct CDR3 sequences, more than 30% of them singletons; the top ten hold 0.27%. The sequencing sample was made of cord blood. All receptors derive from a newborn girl in good health.

This clonotype was observed at least ten times. The gene calls are TRBV5-1 and TRBJ2-3; 7 nucleotides align to TRBD2. The CDR3 extends over 17 amino acids. V trimming: 4 bases; J trimming: 0 bases; junction bases outside the gene matches: 11. The germline V gene encodes CDR1 SGHRS and CDR2 YFSETQ. The CDR3 DNA follows: TGCGCCAGCAGCCGTCGGACTAGTGGTTCTAGCACAGATACGCAGTATTTT. Translated: CASSRRTSGSSTDTQYF.

This clonotype appeared a few times. The chain combines TRBV10-3 with TRBJ2-7; D uncertain. V was clipped by 2 bases and J by 0 bases, with 23 bases between them. Germline CDR1 ENHRY, CDR2 SYGVKD. The CDR3 runs 19 residues. The chain's CDR3 is CAISEPYPNRAPLSYEQYF. The CDR3 coding sequence is TGTGCCATCAGTGAGCCGTACCCGAACCGTGCGCCCCTCTCCTACGAGCAGTACTTC.

In nucleotides, the CDR3 is TGTGCCAGCAGTTATGAAGCTAGCGGGAGTTCCGAGCAGTACTTC. This gives the protein CASSYEASGSSEQYF. J is TRBJ2-7 and V is TRBV6-5, with 10 bases lining up with TRBD2. Trimming at V came to 3 bases and at J to 6 bases, leaving 8 bases not matched to a gene. Per the germline V gene, CDR1 is MNHEY and CDR2 is SVGAGI. This CDR3 has 15 residues.

This clonotype appeared a few times. The chain has TRBV2 and TRBJ2-7; D not resolved. This CDR3 has 17 residues. V was pared by 9 bases and J by 1 base, with 25 bases between. Germline CDR1 SNHLY, CDR2 FYNNEI. This chain's CDR3 is CASRVNWPHRASYEQYF. CDR3 sequence (DNA): TGTGCCAGTCGGGTAAACTGGCCCCACCGGGCGTCCTACGAGCAGTACTTC.

The V gene is TRBV27, the J gene TRBJ2-1; D is undetermined. Between the trimmed V and J ends, which lost 6 bases and 9 bases, there was a span of 24 bases. The length of the CDR3 is 16 residues. Germline CDR1 MNHEY, CDR2 SMNVEV (reference sequence). The CDR3: CASRPSPTQWAVEQFF. CDR3 in DNA: TGTGCCAGCAGGCCTTCACCGACCCAGTGGGCTGTTGAGCAGTTCTTC.

The CDR3 region has the DNA TGTGCCAGCAGCTTGGGACTAGCGGCAGAAGATACGCAGTATTTT. Protein: CASSLGLAAEDTQYF. The V and J genes are TRBV5-4 and TRBJ2-3; 9 nucleotides agree with TRBD2. Germline V gives CDR1 SGHNT, CDR2 YYREEE (reference sequence). V dropped 0 bases and J dropped 5; count of bases not matched to a gene: 4. CDR3 length equals 15 residues. The full variable domain, with the rest looked up from reference TRBV5-4 and TRBJ2-3, is ETGVTQSPTHLIKTRGQQVTLRCSSQSGHNTVSWYQQALGQGPQFIFQYYREEENGRGNFPPRFSGLQFPNYSSELNVNALELDDSALYLCASSLGLAAEDTQYFGPGTRLTVL.

The V and J genes are TRBV7-9 and TRBJ2-1; TRBD2 matches at 11 bases. V shed 0 bases, J shed 3 bases, and the junction held 7 bases outside the gene matches. CDR1 and CDR2 from the germline V gene are SEHNR and FQNEAQ (reference sequence). This CDR3 is built from 18 residues. CDR3 amino acids: CASSLAGGLAVDYNEQFF. The CDR3 bases are TGTGCCAGCAGCTTAGCGGGGGGACTAGCGGTTGACTACAATGAGCAGTTCTTC.

This clonotype was seen a few times. The chain links TRBV20-1 to TRBJ2-7; D gene uncertain. Between the trimmed V and J ends, which lost 1 base and 2 bases, there was a span of 9 bases. This CDR3 region has 13 residues. Germline loops: CDR1 DFQATT, CDR2 SNEGSKA (reference sequence). CDR3 in DNA: TGCAGTGCTAGAGCGAAGCTTACCTACGAGCAGTACTTC. Amino acids: CSARAKLTYEQYF.

This sequence joins TRBV2 and TRBJ2-4, with D perhaps TRBD2 (6 bases). The germline CDR1 and CDR2 sequences are SNHLY and FYNNEI. Trimming removed 4 bases from V and 0 bases from J, with 16 bases in between. The CDR3 sequence is 17 residues long. For the CDR3, the DNA is TGTGCCAGCAGTGGAGATTGGAGGGCTCTAGCCAAAAACATTCAGTACTTC. It translates to CASSGDWRALAKNIQYF.

This clonotype was seen a few times. The chain carries TRBV12-3 or TRBV12-4 and TRBJ2-2, with a possible D match to TRBD1 (6 bases). The CDR3 consists of 15 residues. V was cut by 3 bases and J by 7 bases, with 15 bases left in between. Here the CDR3 reads CASSFSGRGNGELFF. As DNA, the CDR3 is TGTGCCAGCAGTTTCTCGGGCAGGGGAAACGGGGAGCTGTTTTTT.

The chain uses TRBV29-1 and TRBJ2-1; D is unclear. The end of the DNA fits TRBJ2-7 better, so the J call may be wrong. The germline V gene has CDR1 SQVTM and CDR2 ANQGSEA. CDR3 length equals 13 residues. The CDR3 loop reads CSVVKRLYNEQYF. The CDR3 DNA reads as TGCAGCGTGGTAAAGCGCTTATACAATGAGCAGTACTTC.

This clonotype showed up many times. The chain is built from TRBV20-1 and TRBJ1-2, with unresolved D. The CDR3 extends over 10 amino acids. Germline V gene sequence: CDR1 DFQATT, CDR2 SNEGSKA (reference sequence). The germline V and J ends were trimmed by 3 bases and 5 bases, with 4 bases remaining between them. The CDR3 loop is CSASAYGYTF. The DNA of the CDR3 is TGCAGTGCTAGTGCTTATGGCTACACCTTC.

The rearrangement links TRBV20-1 to TRBJ1-2; possibly TRBD1 for D (6 bases). The V end was cut by 6 bases, the J end by 4 bases, with 18 bases between. Germline assignment: CDR1 DFQATT and CDR2 SNEGSKA (reference sequence). The CDR3 has 14 residues. This chain's CDR3 is CSAFSQGTRYGYTF. The DNA of the CDR3 is TGCAGTGCCTTCTCCCAGGGGACTCGCTATGGCTACACCTTC.

V usage is TRBV19 and J usage is TRBJ1-4; 7 nucleotides align to TRBD1. This CDR3 contains 15 residues. The J segment lost 7 bases and the V segment lost 5 bases, leaving 10 bases of the junction unmatched. The germline V gene encodes CDR1 LNHDA and CDR2 SQIVND (reference sequence). The CDR3 here is CASSPGQAESEKLFF. DNA of the CDR3: TGTGCCAGTAGTCCCGGACAGGCGGAGAGTGAAAAACTGTTTTTT.

The gene calls are TRBV20-1 and TRBJ2-1, with D perhaps TRBD2 (5 bases). This CDR3 contains 15 residues. V dropped 3 bases and J dropped 3 bases, with 15 bases sitting between them. Germline CDR1 and CDR2: DFQATT and SNEGSKA (reference sequence). DNA of the CDR3: TGCAGTGCTAGGATGGCAGCCCGGGGCTACAATGAGCAGTTCTTC. As protein: CSARMAARGYNEQFF.

V gene TRBV7-2 combines with J gene TRBJ2-1; D unclear. Germline V gene data show CDR1 as SGHTA and CDR2 as FQGNSA. This CDR3 has 14 residues. V was cut by 3 bases and J by 6 bases, with 12 bases left in between. The CDR3 sequence is CASSFSVYSNEQFF. The CDR3 nucleotides are TGTGCCAGCAGCTTTAGTGTTTACTCCAATGAGCAGTTCTTC.

The rearrangement links TRBV12-3 or TRBV12-4 to TRBJ2-1; TRBD2 matches 9 bases. This CDR3 region has 16 residues. V was clipped by 7 bases and J by 0 bases; unmatched bases: 7. The CDR3 DNA reads TGTGCCAGCACTACTAGCGGGCAAAGCTCCTACAATGAGCAGTTCTTC. Protein product: CASTTSGQSSYNEQFF.

V is TRBV5-1 and J is TRBJ2-1; D unclear. The CDR3 covers 14 residues. The germline CDR1 and CDR2 sequences are SGHRS and YFSETQ. With 0 bases removed from V and 9 bases from J, the gap between germline ends came to 13 bases. The CDR3 sequence is CASSLGITSAEQFF. The CDR3 DNA sequence: TGCGCCAGCAGCTTGGGTATAACCTCAGCTGAGCAGTTCTTC.

This clonotype was picked up many times. Its ends do not fully match the called genes, so a read error is possible. This CDR3 is CASSLAGGGYEQYF. In nucleotides, the CDR3 is TGTGCCAGCAGTTTAGCGGGAGGAGGGTACGAGCAGTACTTC. The chain has TRBV5-1 and TRBJ2-7, with 10 bases identical to TRBD2. CDR1 and CDR2 from the germline V gene are SGHRS and YFSETQ. The CDR3 runs to 14 residues.

The CDR3 here is CASSYRDSTEAFF. CDR3 nucleotides: TGTGCCAGCAGTTACCGGGACAGTACCGAAGCTTTCTTT. J is TRBJ1-1 and V is TRBV6-6; 7 bases align to TRBD1. CDR3 length: 13 amino acids. V lost 2 bases and J lost 8; bases outside the gene matches: 5. Germline CDR1 reads MNHNY; CDR2 reads SVGAGI (reference sequence).

The table lists this clonotype with a few counts. This chain connects TRBV19 to TRBJ1-5; 10 nucleotides agree with TRBD1. The germline gives CDR1 LNHDA, CDR2 SQIVND (reference sequence). The CDR3 extends over 14 amino acids. J was trimmed by 6 bases and V by 3 bases; bases with no gene match: 2. CDR3 loop: CASSIRDRGQPQHF. The CDR3 bases are TGTGCCAGTAGTATCCGGGACAGGGGTCAGCCCCAGCATTTT.

This clonotype was recorded many times. V gene TRBV3-1 combines with J gene TRBJ1-2; D might be TRBD1 (5 bases). The CDR3 has 13 amino acids. In germline, CDR1 is LGHDT, CDR2 YNNKEL (reference sequence). V lost 5 bases and J 6 bases, leaving 13 bases between the germline ends. DNA of the CDR3: TGTGCCAGCAGCGCCCAGGGAAAGGATGGCTACACCTTC. This translates into CASSAQGKDGYTF.